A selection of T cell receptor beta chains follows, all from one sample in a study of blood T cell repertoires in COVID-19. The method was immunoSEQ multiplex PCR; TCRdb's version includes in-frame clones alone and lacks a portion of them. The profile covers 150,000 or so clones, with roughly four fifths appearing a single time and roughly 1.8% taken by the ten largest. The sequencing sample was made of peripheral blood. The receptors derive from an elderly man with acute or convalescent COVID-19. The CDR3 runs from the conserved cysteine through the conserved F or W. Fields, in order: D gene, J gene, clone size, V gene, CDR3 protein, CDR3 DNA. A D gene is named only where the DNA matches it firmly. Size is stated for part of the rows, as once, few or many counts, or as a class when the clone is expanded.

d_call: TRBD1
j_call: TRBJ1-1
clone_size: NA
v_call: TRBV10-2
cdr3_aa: CATENRGPLNTEAFF
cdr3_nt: TGCGCCACCGAAAACAGGGGGCCTTTGAACACTGAAGCTTTCTTT

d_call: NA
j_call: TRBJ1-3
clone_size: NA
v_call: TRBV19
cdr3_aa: CASSMPGVYSGNTIYF
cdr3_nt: TGTGCCAGTAGTATGCCAGGGGTCTACTCTGGAAACACCATATATTTT

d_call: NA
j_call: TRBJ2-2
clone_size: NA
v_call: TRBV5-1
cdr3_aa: CASSPLQGGGTGELFF
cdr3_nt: TGCGCCAGCAGCCCCCTGCAGGGGGGCGGTACCGGGGAGCTATTTTTT

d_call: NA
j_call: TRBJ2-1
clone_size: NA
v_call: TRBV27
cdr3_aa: CASSTASVPNEQFF
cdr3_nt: TGTGCCAGCAGTACGGCTAGCGTCCCTAATGAGCAGTTCTTC

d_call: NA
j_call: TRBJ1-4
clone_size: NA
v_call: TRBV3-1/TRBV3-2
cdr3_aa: CASSQEGTSGKLFF
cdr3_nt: TGTGCCAGCAGCCAAGAAGGGACATCCGGAAAACTGTTTTTT

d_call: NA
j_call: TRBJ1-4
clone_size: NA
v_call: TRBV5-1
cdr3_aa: CASSPNGGPEEKLFF
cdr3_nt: TGCGCCAGCAGCCCTAACGGGGGGCCAGAGGAAAAACTGTTTTTT

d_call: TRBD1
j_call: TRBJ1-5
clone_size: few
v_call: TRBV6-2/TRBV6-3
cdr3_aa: CASSWVAGGASNNQPQHF
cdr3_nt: TGTGCCAGCAGCTGGGTTGCAGGGGGCGCGTCTAATAATCAGCCCCAGCATTTT

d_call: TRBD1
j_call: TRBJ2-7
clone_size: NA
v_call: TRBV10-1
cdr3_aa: CASSDSDRDEQYF
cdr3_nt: TGCGCCAGCAGTGATTCGGACAGGGACGAGCAGTACTTC

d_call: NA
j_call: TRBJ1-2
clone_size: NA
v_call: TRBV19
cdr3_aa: CASSPGGLMTGYTF
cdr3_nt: TGTGCCAGTAGTCCTGGAGGGCTTATGACGGGCTACACCTTC

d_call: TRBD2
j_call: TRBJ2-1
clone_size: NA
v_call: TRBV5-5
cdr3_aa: CASSSTLAGLHNEQFF
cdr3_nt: TGTGCCAGCAGCTCCACACTAGCGGGGTTACACAATGAGCAGTTCTTC

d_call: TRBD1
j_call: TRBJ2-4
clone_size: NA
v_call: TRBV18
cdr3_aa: CASSPKTGGTGNIQYF
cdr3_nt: TGTGCCAGCTCACCAAAGACAGGGGGGACGGGAAACATTCAGTACTTC

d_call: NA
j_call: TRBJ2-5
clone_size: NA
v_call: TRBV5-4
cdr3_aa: CASSEGLGETQYF
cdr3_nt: TGTGCCAGCAGCGAGGGACTCGGGGAGACCCAGTACTTC

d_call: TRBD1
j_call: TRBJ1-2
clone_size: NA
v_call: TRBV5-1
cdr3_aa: CASSLEGQGYYGYTF
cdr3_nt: TGCGCCAGCAGCTTGGAGGGACAGGGTTACTATGGCTACACCTTC

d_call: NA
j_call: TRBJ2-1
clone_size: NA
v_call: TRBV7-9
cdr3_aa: CASRPGQDMFFRSYNEQFF
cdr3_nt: TGTGCCAGCAGACCGGGACAAGATATGTTTTTCCGCTCCTACAATGAGCAGTTCTTC

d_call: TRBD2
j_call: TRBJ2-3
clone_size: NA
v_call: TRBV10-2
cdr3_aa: CASSGEAGGRTQYF
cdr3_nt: TGCGCCAGCAGTGGTGAAGCGGGGGGGCGTACGCAGTATTTT

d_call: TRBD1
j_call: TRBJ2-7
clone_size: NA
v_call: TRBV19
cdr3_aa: CASSRSGTGGYEQYF
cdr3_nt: TGTGCCAGTAGTAGATCCGGGACAGGGGGCTACGAGCAGTACTTC

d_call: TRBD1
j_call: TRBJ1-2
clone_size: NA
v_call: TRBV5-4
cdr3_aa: CASSSGQGHAYGYTF
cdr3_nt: TGTGCCAGCAGCTCGGGACAGGGACACGCCTATGGCTACACCTTC

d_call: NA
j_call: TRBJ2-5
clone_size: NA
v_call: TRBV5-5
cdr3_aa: CASSPLQETQYF
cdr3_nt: TGTGCCAGCAGCCCGTTGCAAGAGACCCAGTACTTC

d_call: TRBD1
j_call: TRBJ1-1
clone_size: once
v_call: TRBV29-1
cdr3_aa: CSVSGTGFRNTEAFF
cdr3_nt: TGCAGCGTTTCCGGGACAGGGTTTCGGAACACTGAAGCTTTCTTT

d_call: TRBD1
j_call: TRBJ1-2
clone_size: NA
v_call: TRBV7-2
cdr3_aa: CASSSLGQGARGYTF
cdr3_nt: TGTGCCAGCAGCTCTCTGGGACAGGGGGCGCGCGGCTACACCTTC

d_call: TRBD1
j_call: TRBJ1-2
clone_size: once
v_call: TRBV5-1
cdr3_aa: CASSDMTGGASGYTF
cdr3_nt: TGCGCCAGCAGCGATATGACAGGGGGCGCGTCGGGCTACACCTTC

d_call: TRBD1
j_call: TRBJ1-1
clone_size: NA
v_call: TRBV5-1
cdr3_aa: CASMRGGGEAFF
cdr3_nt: TGCGCCAGCATGAGAGGGGGCGGTGAAGCTTTCTTT

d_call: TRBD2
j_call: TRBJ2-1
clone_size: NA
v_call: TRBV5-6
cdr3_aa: CASSMTTSGGPRDFF
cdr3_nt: TGTGCCAGCAGCATGACGACTAGCGGGGGGCCCAGGGATTTCTTC

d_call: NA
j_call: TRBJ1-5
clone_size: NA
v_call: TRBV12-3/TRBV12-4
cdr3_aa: CASTLGGFQPQHF
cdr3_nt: TGTGCCAGCACCTTGGGGGGTTTTCAGCCCCAGCATTTT

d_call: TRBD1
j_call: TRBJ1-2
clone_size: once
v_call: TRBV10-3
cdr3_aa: CAISGQGANYGYTF
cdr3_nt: TGTGCCATCAGTGGACAGGGGGCGAACTATGGCTACACCTTC

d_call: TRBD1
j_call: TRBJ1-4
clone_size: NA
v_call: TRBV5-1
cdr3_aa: CASSWPGQGHDEKLFF
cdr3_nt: TGCGCCAGCAGCTGGCCCGGACAGGGACATGATGAAAAACTGTTTTTT

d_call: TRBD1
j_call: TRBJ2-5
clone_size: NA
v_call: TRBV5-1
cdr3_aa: CASSLTGQPGETQYF
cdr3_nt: TGCGCCAGCAGCTTGACGGGACAGCCAGGGGAGACCCAGTACTTC

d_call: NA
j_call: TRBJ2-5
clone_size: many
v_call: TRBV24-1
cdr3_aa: CATSEHRVQETQYF
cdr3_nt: TGTGCCACCAGTGAACACAGGGTTCAAGAGACCCAGTACTTC

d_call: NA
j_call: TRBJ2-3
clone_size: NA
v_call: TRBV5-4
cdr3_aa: CASSATTDTQYF
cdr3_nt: TGTGCCAGCAGCGCTACCACAGATACGCAGTATTTT

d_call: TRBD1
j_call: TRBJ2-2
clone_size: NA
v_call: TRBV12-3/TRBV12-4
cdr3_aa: CASSLGQPGELFF
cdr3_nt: TGTGCCAGCAGTTTGGGACAGCCCGGGGAGCTGTTTTTT

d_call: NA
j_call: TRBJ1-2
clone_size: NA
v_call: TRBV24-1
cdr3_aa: CATSDWPNYGYTF
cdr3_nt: TGTGCCACCAGTGACTGGCCTAACTATGGCTACACCTTC

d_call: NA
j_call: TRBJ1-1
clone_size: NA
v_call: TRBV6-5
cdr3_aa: CASSSVAGDRTEAFF
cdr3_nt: TGTGCCAGCAGTTCGGTTGCAGGGGACCGGACTGAAGCTTTCTTT

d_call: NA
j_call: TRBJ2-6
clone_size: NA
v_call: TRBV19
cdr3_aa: CASSAYSGANVLTF
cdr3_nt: TGTGCCAGTAGTGCGTACTCTGGGGCCAACGTCCTGACTTTC